This TCR beta chain derives from a study of graft-versus-host responses after intestinal transplantation. Study background: The study gave all recipients anti-thymocyte globulin induction, then tacrolimus and steroids for 2 to 3 years. General study results and limits: Among recipient marrow samples, GvH clones were found; some appeared first in ileum or blood. Within the allografts of patients who had graft-donor T cell macrochimerism, graft-versus-host to host-versus-graft clonal ratios were high.

Measured with immunoSEQ multiplex PCR; TCRdb has only the in-frame clones, and not every one. The profile shows roughly 17,000 clones, around 82% of them singletons. Processed graft tissue released its intraepithelial and lamina propria lymphocytes. For this clone: Its antigen is not identified.

Unmatched junction bases numbered 13, after V lost 1 base and J lost 3 bases. The CDR3 totals 19 residues. Germline values: CDR1 SGDLS, CDR2 YYNGEE. This receptor was taken from a human patient who received an intestinal transplant, so some T cells may come from the graft donor. Sequences were derived from ileum tissue, sampled 17 days after transplant. V and J are TRBV9 and TRBJ1-3; 10 bases agree with TRBD1. CDR3: CASSVSTSGTGANGNTIYF. CDR3 sequence (DNA): TGTGCCAGCAGCGTATCCACCTCGGGGACAGGGGCAAATGGAAACACCATATATTTT.